This TCR beta chain was recovered during a study of CD8 T cell repertoires and HIV-1 epitope variants. Using immunoSEQ multiplex PCR, the repertoire was profiled, and TCRdb retains in-frame clones only, with some absent. The sample lists thousands of clones; less than 70% were seen once. Germline lookup yields CDR1 SGHTA and CDR2 FQGNSA. V was pared by 4 bases and J by 7 bases, with 11 bases between. CDR3 length equals 12 residues. This clone was seen only once. Its antigen is as yet unknown. The origin of this receptor is a male donor with HIV. Material: cultured CD8+ T cells derived from PBMCs. This chain uses TRBV7-2 with TRBJ2-7, with D possibly being TRBD1 (6 bases). CDR3 residues: CASSSPGDEQYF. As DNA, the CDR3 is TGTGCCAGCAGCTCGCCAGGGGATGAGCAGTACTTC.